This TCR beta chain was sequenced during a study of PD-1 blockade in classical Hodgkin lymphoma (dated by TCRdb to the early 2020s). About the full investigation: Nivolumab dosing was 3 mg/kg intravenously every 2 weeks, continuing until either disease progression or unacceptable toxicity. The study used CyTOF and TCR beta sequencing to define a peripheral blood immune signature of response to PD-1 blockade in classical Hodgkin lymphoma. Here is what the overall study found, with its caveats: Lower diversity was seen in patients whose nivolumab began less than 1 year after ASCT, and these patients were left out of later analyses so that immune reconstitution would not confound the results. CD4+ but not CD8+ TCR diversity rose significantly by C4D1 (p=0.0027 vs p=0.16), most apparent in complete responders (p=0.02). The study was restricted to a single clinical trial cohort, and the causes of repertoire differences, possibly disease activity or prior therapy, were left undefined. Trial patients with a complete response had baseline diversity similar to that of newly diagnosed patients, while partial responders and progressors had significantly lower diversity. Newly diagnosed patients were reported to have lower baseline TCR diversity than healthy donors, and relapsed/refractory patients were reported to have lower baseline TCR diversity still.

Genomic DNA was extracted with the Qiagen DNeasy kit from unsorted PBMCs and from negatively selected CD4+ and CD8+ fractions. TCR beta CDR3 regions were subjected to amplification by immunoSEQ multiplex PCR with primers that anneal to V and J segments. A synthetic immune receptor repertoire was used to minimize amplification bias, and remaining bias was computationally removed after sequencing. The published analysis was carried out like this. Custom Python scripts were used to quantify repertoire diversity as the Shannon entropy index. Unsorted, CD4+ and CD8+ repertoires were analyzed separately, except for combined analyses in which CD4+ and CD8+ sequences were merged in silico. Clonal expansion was defined as a frequency increase of at least 2-fold after treatment compared with C1D1, and clones undetected at baseline were assigned a pseudocount of 0.5. Clones with 0 or 1 copy at C1D1 were classified as singleton clones, and clones with 2 or more copies were classified as non-singleton clones. Clones expanded in unsorted samples were labelled as CD4+, CD8+ or unknown by matching protein sequences in sorted samples from the same patient. Wilcoxon tests on paired samples were used to test diversity changes from C1D1 to C4D1. This immuneACCESS table, as held by TCRdb, lists in-frame sequences with V and J called but not all clones. Of the missing ones, under half trace to an unresolved V gene in checked studies; the others have no known cause. The V and J calls and the clone size are those of that table, but D and trimming were determined from the DNA. This sample is represented by approximately 1,600 clones; approximately 57% of them were singletons. The ten largest clones capture about 45% of the sample.

As a fraction of the sample, this clone is hyperexpanded (1% or more). Its binding antigen is unknown. Base qualities are missing; no much larger clone stands one base away. The sample's time point, from its label and the paper: cycle 1 day 1 (C1D1), immediately before nivolumab initiation. All trial patients had relapsed after autologous stem cell transplantation, with cohorts A, B and C differing in prior brentuximab vedotin exposure. Using a Miltenyi CD8+ T cell isolation kit, CD8+ T cells were purified from thawed PBMCs through magnetic negative selection. The trial cohort included fewer than 60 patients with relapsed/refractory classical Hodgkin lymphoma, and each patient had a best overall response of complete response, partial response or progressive disease. Trial patients were treated with single-agent nivolumab in the multi-cohort phase II CheckMate 205 trial. An independent review committee assessed best overall response by applying the 2007 International Working Group response criteria. PBMCs from the trial were collected at three points: immediately before nivolumab initiation (C1D1), and during therapy at cycle 2 day 1 and cycle 4 day 1. After peripheral blood was drawn into 8 mL Vacutainer Cell Preparation Tubes, PBMCs were isolated by centrifugation and then cryopreserved. Purified CD4+ and CD8+ fractions were generated only in cases for which an additional PBMC sample was available. Magnetically labelled cells were removed on LS columns in a quadroMACS separator, and the flow-through was retained as the purified fraction.

Trimming takes 1 base from V and 6 bases from J, and the germline ends sit 12 bases apart. CDR1 and CDR2 were assigned from the germline V gene (reference sequence) as MNHNY and SVGAGI. From cysteine to phenylalanine, the CDR3 is 14 amino acids long. This entry keeps only the CDR3 DNA: 42 bases, framed from base 1. The specimen was CD8+ T cells from blood, collected at baseline. The V and J segments used are TRBV6-6 and TRBJ1-1, with a tentative D gene TRBD1 over 5 matching bases. The TCR was taken from a human donor with classical Hodgkin lymphoma. This receptor has the CDR3 CASSYWGEKAEAFF. DNA sequence: TGTGCCAGCAGTTACTGGGGGGAAAAAGCTGAAGCTTTCTTT.